Listed below are T cell receptor beta chains from one sample, sequenced in a study of T cell changes during pregnancy in multiple sclerosis. Data came from immunoSEQ multiplex PCR; TCRdb stores just in-frame clones and leaves some out. The table has roughly 40,000 clones, roughly nine tenths seen once. The material was CD4+ T cells from peripheral blood mononuclear cells, obtained in the first trimester of pregnancy. Source of these receptors: a female donor in good health, enrolled as a control in a pregnancy study. Each CDR3 is given with its conserved first and last residue. The order of the fields is clone size, J gene, D gene, V gene, CDR3 DNA, CDR3 protein. A D gene is named only where the DNA matches it firmly. Some rows have no size entry. The others give once, few or many, or a class for an expanded clone.

once TRBJ2-7 - TRBV6-6 TGTGCCAGCAGTTACTCGAGGGGGGGTACCTACGAGCAGTACTTC CASSYSRGGTYEQYF
- TRBJ1-2 TRBD1 TRBV7-8 TGTGCCAGCTTCAGAGGGGGACAGGGCTATGGCTACACCTTC CASFRGGQGYGYTF
- TRBJ2-3 - TRBV7-9 TGTGCCAGCAGCTTACTAGGGGTAGAGGCAGATACGCAGTATTTT CASSLLGVEADTQYF
- TRBJ1-5 TRBD1 TRBV10-2 TGCGCCAGCAGTGAGGTGGGGACAGGGAGTCAGCCCCAGCATTTT CASSEVGTGSQPQHF
- TRBJ2-1 TRBD2 TRBV2 TGTGCCAGCAGAGGACTAGCAGGTAGCAATGAGCAGTTCTTC CASRGLAGSNEQFF
few TRBJ1-1 - TRBV14 TGTGCCAGCAGCCGACAGGTTCCTGAAGCTTTCTTT CASSRQVPEAFF
- TRBJ1-4 - TRBV19 TGTGCCAGTACAGACAGGACCCCGGCAGCTAATGAAAAACTGTTTTTT CASTDRTPAANEKLFF
- TRBJ2-2 TRBD1 TRBV7-2 TGTGCCAGCAGCTTCGTGAGGGGGCAGTCCGGGGAGCTGTTTTTT CASSFVRGQSGELFF
once TRBJ2-1 - TRBV7-4 TGTGCCAGCAGCTTAGCCAGGGGCGAGCAGTTCTTC CASSLARGEQFF
- TRBJ2-3 TRBD2 TRBV6-6 TGTGCCAGCAGCCTGACTAGCGGGGGAGGCACAGATACGCAGTATTTT CASSLTSGGGTDTQYF